This record looks at one T cell receptor (beta chain) sequence and its context. No antigen is known for it. MiXCR, run by TCRdb on the RT-PCR reads, gives a single entry per CDR3 protein. The sample lists a few hundred thousand distinct CDR3 sequences; approximately 14% were seen once. This specimen belongs to a study of response to subunit inactivated influenza vaccine. Study conclusions and caveats: T cells newly recruited by each seasonal influenza vaccination are few, the authors suggested.

This CDR3 contains 12 residues. The V gene's germline CDR1 is MGHRA and CDR2 YSYEKL. V was clipped by 4 bases and J by 6 bases, with 6 bases between them. The source is a man in his fifties or sixties who received an inactivated influenza vaccine. This specimen consisted of PBMCs from blood, obtained 11 to 12 days after vaccination. The V gene is TRBV4-1, the J gene TRBJ2-2; the D is unclear. CDR3 sequence (DNA): TGCGCCAGCAGCCCCCCGCCCGGGGAGCTGTTTTTT. Amino acids: CASSPPPGELFF.